A single sample is the source of the 9 T cell receptor beta chains below, sequenced in a study of cytomegalovirus exposure and HLA in healthy donors. The PCR had 60 Vbeta and 13 Jbeta primers. Libraries were prepared by immunoSEQ multiplex PCR; TCRdb keeps only in-frame clonotypes and omits some of them. The sample lists approximately 240,000 clones, 82% occurring once. Sample: PBMCs. The receptors derive from a woman aged 40-49 years in good health and CMV-seropositive.

The chain links TRBV9 to TRBJ1-2, with D possibly TRBD1 on 6 matching bases. This CDR3 is built from 18 residues. Germline V lookup: CDR1 SGDLS, CDR2 YYNGEE. V shed 0 bases and J shed 0 bases, with 18 bases lying between them. The CDR3 sequence: CASSVEVLGGAPNYGYTF. DNA of the CDR3: TGTGCCAGCAGCGTAGAGGTTCTAGGGGGGGCCCCTAACTATGGCTACACCTTC.

The CDR3, as DNA: TGCGCCAGCAGCTTGGTCGGGACAACATCATCGGGGATCTACGAGCAGTACTTC. Residues: CASSLVGTTSSGIYEQYF. The rearrangement uses TRBV5-1 and TRBJ2-7, with D tentatively TRBD1 (6 bases). V was clipped by 0 bases and J by 3 bases, with 22 bases between them. Germline loops: CDR1 SGHRS, CDR2 YFSETQ. The CDR3 loop spans 18 amino acids.

About this clone: The junction differs from germline at one of its ends, possibly a read error. The V call is TRBV10-3, the J call TRBJ2-1; TRBD1 aligns across 10 bases. The CDR3 sequence is 14 residues long. In germline, CDR1 is ENHRY, CDR2 SYGVKD. This CDR3 is CAISSRDRGYEQFF. CDR3 nucleotides: TGTGCTATCAGTAGTCGGGACAGGGGTTATGAGCAGTTCTTC.

Here the CDR3 DNA reads TGTGCCTGGAGTATAACGTGGGCACCGGCTTTCTTT. Translating it yields CAWSITWAPAFF. The V gene is TRBV30, the J gene TRBJ1-1; D is uncertain. The V end lost 2 bases, the J end lost 11 bases, and 15 bases lay between the germline ends. The CDR3 sequence is 12 residues long. CDR1 and CDR2 (germline): GTSNPN, SVGIG (reference sequence).

The rearrangement links TRBV9 to TRBJ1-2, with TRBD1 as a possible D gene (6 bases). Trimming removed 8 bases at V and 5 bases at J, with 16 bases between. The CDR3 has 13 amino acids. The germline V gene encodes CDR1 SGDLS and CDR2 YYNGEE. The CDR3 DNA is TGTGCCAGTACCAGGGGTTTATGGTATGGCTACACCTTC. It translates to CASTRGLWYGYTF.

With regard to this clone: The identical CDR3 is also encoded by other nucleotide sequences in the sample. The chain carries TRBV5-1 and TRBJ2-7; 12 nucleotides agree with TRBD2. The CDR3 runs 15 residues. Per the germline V gene, CDR1 is SGHRS and CDR2 is YFSETQ. The ends lost 0 bases at V and 2 bases at J; junction bases unmatched: 0. The CDR3: CASSLGTSGAYEQYF. The CDR3 region has the DNA TGCGCCAGCAGCTTGGGGACTAGCGGGGCCTACGAGCAGTACTTC.

This chain links TRBV5-1 with TRBJ2-7; a weak D match, TRBD1 (6 bases). This CDR3 is built from 17 residues. The V gene's germline CDR1 is SGHRS and CDR2 YFSETQ. V was cut by 5 bases and J by 2 bases, with 23 bases left in between. DNA of the CDR3: TGCGCCAGCAGAAGAGAATGGACAGTCAATGGGGCCTACGAGCAGTACTTC. As protein: CASRREWTVNGAYEQYF.

J is TRBJ1-3 and V is TRBV28; maybe TRBD1 (6 bases). Germline CDR1 MDHEN, CDR2 SYDVKM. V lost 0 bases and J 4 bases, leaving 16 bases between the germline ends. The CDR3 consists of 17 residues. CDR3 sequence (DNA): TGTGCCAGCAGTTTATGGAGGGGGGGGGCGAGGGGAAACACCATATATTTT. Encoded protein: CASSLWRGGARGNTIYF.

Notes on this clone: An end of the junction differs from the germline gene, which may be a read error. The V call is TRBV5-4, the J call TRBJ2-1; a possible D gene is TRBD2 (6 bases). The CDR3 consists of 15 residues. CDR1 is SGHNT and CDR2 is YYREEE in the germline V gene (reference sequence). CDR3 sequence reads: CTSSPLASSSNEQFF. DNA of the CDR3: TGTACCAGCAGCCCGCTAGCGTCCTCGAGCAATGAGCAGTTCTTC.